This T cell receptor (beta chain) was identified in a study of blood T cell repertoires in COVID-19. Study information: PBMCs, B-cell-depleted T cells, or T cells provided the cDNA or gDNA that made up the material.

Profiled with immunoSEQ multiplex PCR; TCRdb holds only in-frame clones, not every one. Of approximately 160,000 clones listed, roughly four fifths were seen once; the top ten hold roughly 9.6%. The CDR3 length is 13 residues. Trimming stripped 7 bases from V and 7 bases from J, with 16 bases between. From germline, CDR1 is SNHLY and CDR2 FYNNEI. The sequencing input was peripheral blood. The TCR comes from a man aged 55 to 70 with active or convalescent COVID-19. The chain couples TRBV2 to TRBJ1-1, with a tentative D call TRBD1 (5 bases). CDR3 nucleotides: TGTGCCAGCACCCTAACAGTAAGGGGTGAAGCTTTCTTT. It codes for CASTLTVRGEAFF.